The rows below give T cell receptor beta chains drawn from one sample of a study of blood T cell repertoires in COVID-19. Sequenced by immunoSEQ multiplex PCR; TCRdb stores in-frame clones only, minus some. The repertoire holds 380,000 or so clones, with roughly 90% as singletons. The sequencing input was PBMCs or T cells enriched from blood (not recorded which). The receptors derive from a woman aged 25 to 39 with acute COVID-19. Each CDR3 is given without its conserved first and last residue. The order of the fields is J gene, V gene, clone size, CDR3 protein. Only some rows state a clone size, as once, few, many or a class for expanded clones.

>TRBJ2-1|TRBV12-5|-
ASAVFVLEQF
>TRBJ1-5|TRBV5-6|-
ASSEAGRSNQPQH
>TRBJ2-2|TRBV30|-
AWSIGTGLEELF
>TRBJ1-2|TRBV4-1|-
ASSQTDRGNYGYT
>TRBJ2-1|TRBV12-5|-
ASGSTSGGDSYNEQF
>TRBJ2-2|TRBV19|-
ASSIAGRGEAGELF
>TRBJ1-5|TRBV2|-
ASSEAHKGAALAQH
>TRBJ1-5|TRBV10-2|-
ASGLAYSLNQPQH
>TRBJ2-5|TRBV11-3|-
ASSFRGQQETQY
>TRBJ2-7|TRBV12-3/TRBV12-4|-
ASIPDTYEQY
>TRBJ2-7|TRBV12-3/TRBV12-4|-
ASRSGQSYEQY
>TRBJ1-1|TRBV3-1/TRBV3-2|-
ASSQDRPRGTANTEAF
>TRBJ1-6|TRBV9|-
ASSLGGTGNSPLH
>TRBJ1-2|TRBV2|-
ASSALGGPYGYT
>TRBJ1-2|TRBV29-1|-
SVEGLYGYT
>TRBJ1-2|TRBV19|-
ASTLLGEGGYGYT
>TRBJ2-4|TRBV25-1|-
ASSEFSQTKNIQY
>TRBJ2-3|TRBV10-1|once
ASSEGRLAGADTQY
>TRBJ1-1|TRBV3-1/TRBV3-2|-
ASSQRVLSDRGTEAF
>TRBJ1-2|TRBV5-1|-
ASSTGTGTSGYT
>TRBJ1-6|TRBV7-2|-
ASRTALNNSPLH
>TRBJ1-2|TRBV21-1|-
ASSKAGRAEGGPNYGYT
>TRBJ2-7|TRBV21-1|-
ASIRDRGQYEQY
>TRBJ1-3|TRBV7-2|-
ASSFHLGDSGNTIY
>TRBJ2-1|TRBV7-3|-
ASSLGTGVYNEQF
>TRBJ2-1|TRBV5-1|-
ASSLSLEQF
>TRBJ2-3|TRBV24-1|-
ATGEADTQY
>TRBJ1-5|TRBV6-1|-
ASSDYRGNQPQH
>TRBJ1-1|TRBV6-5|-
ASSYVGWEDTEAF
>TRBJ2-5|TRBV20-1|-
SASGASGGQETQY
>TRBJ1-4|TRBV7-9|-
ASSLAHRTGNEKLF
>TRBJ1-1|TRBV19|-
ATSYSVNTEAF
>TRBJ2-1|TRBV10-3|-
AISAATSGPSYNEQF
>TRBJ1-4|TRBV20-1|-
SASSQGGEKLF
>TRBJ1-1|TRBV5-8|-
ASSLGPGGNTEAF